The 3 T cell receptor beta chains reported below all come from one sample, sequenced in a study of blood T cell repertoires in COVID-19. Assay: immunoSEQ multiplex PCR; the TCRdb copy retains only in-frame clones and omits some. The sample holds under 250,000 clones; about 80% are singletons and the top ten take about 4.5%. Specimen: peripheral blood. The receptors shown here come from a man over 45 with active or convalescent COVID-19.

The rearrangement links TRBV7-9 to TRBJ2-3, with TRBD2 matching 16 bases. V lost 7 bases to trimming and J lost 4 bases; unmatched junction nucleotides: 11. CDR1 is SEHNR and CDR2 is FQNEAQ in the germline V gene (reference sequence). There are 18 residues in the CDR3. CDR3 nucleotides: TGTGCCAGCACCCCACCGGGACTAGCGGGGGGGCGCGCAGATACGCAGTATTTT. It yields the protein CASTPPGLAGGRADTQYF.

This clone was detected only once. This chain connects TRBV5-1 to TRBJ1-3, with 10 bases that match TRBD1. Germline V lookup: CDR1 SGHRS, CDR2 YFSETQ. The CDR3 runs to 13 residues. J was trimmed by 7 bases and V by 3 bases; bases with no gene match: 1. The CDR3 DNA follows: TGCGCCAGCAGCTCGGGACAGGGGAACACCATATATTTT. Protein: CASSSGQGNTIYF.

V and J are TRBV7-2 and TRBJ2-5; 7 bases are a match to TRBD2. Germline lookup yields CDR1 SGHTA and CDR2 FQGNSA. The CDR3 is 18 residues long. V dropped 1 base and J dropped 4; count of bases not matched to a gene: 15. CDR3 coding DNA: TGTGCCAGCAGCTTAGGGGGGGGAGGGCGTAGATTAGGAGAGACCCAGTACTTC. Residues: CASSLGGGGRRLGETQYF.